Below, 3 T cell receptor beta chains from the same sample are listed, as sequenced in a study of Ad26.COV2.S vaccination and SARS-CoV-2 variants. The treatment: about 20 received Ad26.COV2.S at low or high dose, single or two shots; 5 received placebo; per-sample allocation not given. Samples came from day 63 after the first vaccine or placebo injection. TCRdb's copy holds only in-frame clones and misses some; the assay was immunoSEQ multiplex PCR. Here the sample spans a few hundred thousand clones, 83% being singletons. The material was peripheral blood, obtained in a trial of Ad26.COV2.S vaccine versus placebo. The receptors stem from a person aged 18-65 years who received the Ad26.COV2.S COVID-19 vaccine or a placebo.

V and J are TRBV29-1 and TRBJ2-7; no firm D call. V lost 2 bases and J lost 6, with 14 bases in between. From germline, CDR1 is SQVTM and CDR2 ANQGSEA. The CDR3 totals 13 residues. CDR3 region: CSVETRLSGEQYF. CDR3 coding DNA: TGCAGCGTTGAAACCCGCCTATCTGGCGAGCAGTACTTC.

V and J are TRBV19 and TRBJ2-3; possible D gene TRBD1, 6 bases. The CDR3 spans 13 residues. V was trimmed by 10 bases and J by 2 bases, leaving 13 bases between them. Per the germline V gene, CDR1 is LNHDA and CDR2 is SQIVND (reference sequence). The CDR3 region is CATKDRSTDTQYF. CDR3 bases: TGTGCCACTAAGGACAGATCCACAGATACGCAGTATTTT.

The CDR3 DNA is TGCGCCAGCAGCCAAGAAAGAGGGGGGGACAGAGAGACCCAGTACTTC. This sequence encodes CASSQERGGDRETQYF. This chain connects TRBV4-3 to TRBJ2-5, with D perhaps assigned TRBD1 or TRBD2 (7 bases each). Germline loops: CDR1 LGHNA, CDR2 YSLEER. V dropped 0 bases and J dropped 4 bases, with 15 bases sitting between them. This CDR3 comprises 16 residues.